This T cell receptor (beta chain) appears in the sequencing data of a study of blood T cell repertoires in COVID-19. Study in general: Acute and convalescent COVID-19 samples came from the United States, Italy and Spain. PBMCs, B-cell-depleted T cells, or T cells were the source of the cDNA or gDNA that made up the material.

As handled by the study authors: By means of reference gene primer amplification, nucleated cell counts were estimated. Data came from immunoSEQ multiplex PCR; TCRdb stores just in-frame clones and leaves some out. V, J and clone size derive from that table, while D and trimming were established from the DNA sequence. Here the sample spans roughly 77,000 clones, 79% being singletons. J gave up 4 bases and V 3 bases, and 7 bases lay outside the gene matches. The CDR3 totals 16 residues. Germline V lookup: CDR1 LNHDA, CDR2 SQIVND (reference sequence). The receptor was derived from a man in his 60s with active or convalescent COVID-19. The gene calls are TRBV19 and TRBJ1-2, with 11 bases matching TRBD1. Sequenced input: peripheral blood. The CDR3 loop reads CASSIPGQGATYGYTF. In DNA form, the CDR3 reads TGTGCCAGTAGTATTCCTGGACAGGGGGCAACCTATGGCTACACCTTC.